The T cell receptor beta chain described here comes from a study of control samples from healthy donors and cancer patients. Assay: immunoSEQ multiplex PCR; the TCRdb copy retains only in-frame clones and omits some. The table has about 75,000 clones, 84% seen once; the top ten hold around 16%. The CDR3 totals 15 residues. Germline V gene sequence: CDR1 SGDLS, CDR2 YYNGEE. V was pared by 0 bases and J by 15 bases, with 22 bases between. The origin of this receptor is a man in his fifties in good health. Input material: blood. This chain links TRBV9 with TRBJ2-1; D might be TRBD2 (6 bases). The CDR3 DNA follows: TGTGCCAGCAGCGTAGGCGGGGCAGGGTCAGTGCAGCGGTTCTTC. Residues: CASSVGGAGSVQRFF.